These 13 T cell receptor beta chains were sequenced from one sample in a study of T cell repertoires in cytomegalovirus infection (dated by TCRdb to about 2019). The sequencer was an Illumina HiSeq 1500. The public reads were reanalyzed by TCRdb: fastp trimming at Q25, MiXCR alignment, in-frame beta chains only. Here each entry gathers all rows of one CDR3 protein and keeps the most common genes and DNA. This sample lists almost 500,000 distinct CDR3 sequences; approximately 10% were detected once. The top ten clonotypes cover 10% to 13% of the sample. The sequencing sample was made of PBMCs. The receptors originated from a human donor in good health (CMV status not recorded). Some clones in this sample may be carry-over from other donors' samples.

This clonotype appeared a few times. CDR3 nucleotide sequence: TGTGCCAGCAGCCAAATAAGGGGGGCTTCCTCCTACAATGAGCAGTTCTTC. This gives the protein CASSQIRGASSYNEQFF. The rearrangement links TRBV14 to TRBJ2-1, with D perhaps TRBD1 or TRBD2 (6 bases each). CDR1 SGHDN and CDR2 FVKESK come from the germline V gene. V was cut by 2 bases and J by 0 bases, with 14 bases left in between. This CDR3 has 17 residues.

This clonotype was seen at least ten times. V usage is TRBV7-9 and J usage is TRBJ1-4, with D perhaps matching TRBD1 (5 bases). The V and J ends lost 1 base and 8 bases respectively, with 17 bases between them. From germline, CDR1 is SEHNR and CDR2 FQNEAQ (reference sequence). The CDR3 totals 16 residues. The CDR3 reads CASSLDPRAVEEKLFF. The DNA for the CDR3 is TGTGCCAGCAGCTTAGACCCCAGGGCAGTCGAGGAAAAACTGTTTTTT.

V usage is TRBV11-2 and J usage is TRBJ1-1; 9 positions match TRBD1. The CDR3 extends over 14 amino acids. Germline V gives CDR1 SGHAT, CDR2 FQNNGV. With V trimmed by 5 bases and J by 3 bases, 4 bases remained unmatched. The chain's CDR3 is CASSPWDRDTEAFF. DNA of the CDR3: TGTGCCAGCAGCCCGTGGGACAGGGACACTGAAGCTTTCTTT.

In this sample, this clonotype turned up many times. CDR3 residues: CASSLVANSGNTIYF. The CDR3 DNA is TGTGCCAGCAGCTTAGTTGCCAACTCTGGAAACACCATATATTTT. The chain has TRBV7-2 and TRBJ1-3; no clear D gene. This CDR3 is built from 15 residues. With 1 base removed from V and 0 bases from J, the gap between germline ends came to 7 bases. CDR1 is SGHTA, CDR2 FQGNSA, per germline. Supplemented by reference TRBV7-2 and TRBJ1-3, the full variable domain reads GAGVSQSPSNKVTEKGKDVELRCDPISGHTALYWYRQSLGQGLEFLIYFQGNSAPDKSGLPSDRFSAERTGGSVSTLTIQRTQQEDSAVYLCASSLVANSGNTIYFGEGSWLTVV.

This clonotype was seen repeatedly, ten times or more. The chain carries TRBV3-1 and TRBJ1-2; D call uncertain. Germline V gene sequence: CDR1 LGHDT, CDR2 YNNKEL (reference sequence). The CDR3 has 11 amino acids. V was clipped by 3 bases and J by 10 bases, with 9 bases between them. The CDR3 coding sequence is TGTGCCAGCAGCCAGGCGTGGCTCTACACCTTC. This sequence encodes CASSQAWLYTF.

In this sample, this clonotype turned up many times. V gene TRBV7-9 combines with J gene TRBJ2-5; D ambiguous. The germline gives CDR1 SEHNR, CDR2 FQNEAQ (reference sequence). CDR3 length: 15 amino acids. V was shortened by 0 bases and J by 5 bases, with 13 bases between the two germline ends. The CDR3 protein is CASSLAPARTETQYF. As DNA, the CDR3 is TGTGCCAGCAGCTTAGCGCCCGCGAGGACGGAGACCCAGTACTTC.

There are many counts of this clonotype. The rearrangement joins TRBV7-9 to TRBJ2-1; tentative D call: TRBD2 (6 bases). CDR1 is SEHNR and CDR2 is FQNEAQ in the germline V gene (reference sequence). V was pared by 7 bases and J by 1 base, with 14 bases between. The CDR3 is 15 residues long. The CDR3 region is CASTPRDFSYNEQFF. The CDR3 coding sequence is TGTGCCAGCACCCCCCGGGACTTTTCCTACAATGAGCAGTTCTTC.

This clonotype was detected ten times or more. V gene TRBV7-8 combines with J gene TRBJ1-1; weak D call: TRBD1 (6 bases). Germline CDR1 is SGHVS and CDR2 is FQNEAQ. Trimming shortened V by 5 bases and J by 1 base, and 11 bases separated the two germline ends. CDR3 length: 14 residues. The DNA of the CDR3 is TGTGCCAGCAGCCCGGGACACCAGAACACTGAAGCTTTCTTT. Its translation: CASSPGHQNTEAFF.

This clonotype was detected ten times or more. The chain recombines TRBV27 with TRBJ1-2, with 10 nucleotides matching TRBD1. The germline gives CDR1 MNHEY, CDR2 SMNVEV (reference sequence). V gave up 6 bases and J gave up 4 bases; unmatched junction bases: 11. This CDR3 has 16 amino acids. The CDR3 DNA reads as TGTGCCAGCAGACCACTAACCGGGACAGGGGTCTATGGCTACACCTTC. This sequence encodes CASRPLTGTGVYGYTF.

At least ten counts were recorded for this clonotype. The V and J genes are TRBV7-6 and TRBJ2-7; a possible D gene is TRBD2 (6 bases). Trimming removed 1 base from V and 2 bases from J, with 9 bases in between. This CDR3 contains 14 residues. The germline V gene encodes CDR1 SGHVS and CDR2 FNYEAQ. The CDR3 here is CASSLEEGAYEQYF. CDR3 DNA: TGTGCCAGCAGCTTAGAGGAGGGTGCCTACGAGCAGTACTTC.

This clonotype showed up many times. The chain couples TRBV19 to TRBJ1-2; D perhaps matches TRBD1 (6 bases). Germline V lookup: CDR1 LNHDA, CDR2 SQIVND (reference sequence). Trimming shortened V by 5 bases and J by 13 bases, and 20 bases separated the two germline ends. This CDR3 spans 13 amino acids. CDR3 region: CASSPPTEGGFTF. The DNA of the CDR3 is TGTGCCAGTAGTCCGCCGACAGAGGGGGGATTCACCTTC.

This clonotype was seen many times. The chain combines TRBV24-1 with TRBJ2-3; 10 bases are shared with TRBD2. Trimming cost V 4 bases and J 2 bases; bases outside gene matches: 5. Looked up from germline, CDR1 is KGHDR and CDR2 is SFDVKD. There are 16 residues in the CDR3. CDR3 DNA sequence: TGTGCCACCAGTGAGCGTAGCGGGGGGCACACAGATACGCAGTATTTT. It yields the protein CATSERSGGHTDTQYF.

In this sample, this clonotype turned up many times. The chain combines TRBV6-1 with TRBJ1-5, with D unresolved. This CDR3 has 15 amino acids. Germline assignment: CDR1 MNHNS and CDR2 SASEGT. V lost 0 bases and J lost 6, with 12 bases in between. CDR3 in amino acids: CASSEAAGPFQPQHF. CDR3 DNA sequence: TGTGCCAGCAGTGAAGCGGCAGGACCCTTTCAGCCCCAGCATTTT.